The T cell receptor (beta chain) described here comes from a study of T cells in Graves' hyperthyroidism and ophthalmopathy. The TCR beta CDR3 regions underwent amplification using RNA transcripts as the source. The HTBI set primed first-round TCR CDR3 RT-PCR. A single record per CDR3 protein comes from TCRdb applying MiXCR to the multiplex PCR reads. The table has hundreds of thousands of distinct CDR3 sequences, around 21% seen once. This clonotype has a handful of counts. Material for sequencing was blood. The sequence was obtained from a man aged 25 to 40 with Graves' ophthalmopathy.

As DNA, the CDR3 is TGTGCCAGCAGCGGGGGGGGAGCTTCCCACGAGCAGTACTTC. This gives the protein CASSGGGASHEQYF. The chain combines TRBV7-6 with TRBJ2-7; 7 bases map to TRBD2. Germline assignment: CDR1 SGHVS and CDR2 FNYEAQ. There are 14 residues in the CDR3. The V gene end was trimmed by 5 bases and the J gene end by 5 bases; junction bases not matched to a gene: 9.